Given below is one T cell receptor beta chain in context. Its target is not known. This sample is part of a study of post-analysis software for immune sequencing data. Overall study findings and caveats: Elevated frequency relative to controls characterized four to six TRBV segments in patients, TRBV5-6, TRBV5-1 and TRBV20-1 among them.

J lost 3 bases, V lost 4 bases, and 5 bases had no gene match. CDR1 and CDR2 (germline): SGHVS, FQNEAQ. CDR3 length: 15 amino acids. cDNA libraries of TCR beta carried unique molecular identifiers. TCRdb independently ran MiXCR on the PCR reads; one entry per CDR3 protein. Of hundreds of thousands of distinct CDR3 sequences detected, roughly 58% appear once; the ten largest clones hold approximately 4.5%. The chain combines TRBV7-8 with TRBJ1-5; TRBD1 aligns across 8 bases. Sequenced sample: blood. The receptor's source is a girl between 5 and 17 years old with multiple sclerosis. In nucleotides, the CDR3 is TGTGCCAGCAGCTCGGGACAGGTTTTCAATCAGCCCCAGCATTTT. Translation gives CASSSGQVFNQPQHF.